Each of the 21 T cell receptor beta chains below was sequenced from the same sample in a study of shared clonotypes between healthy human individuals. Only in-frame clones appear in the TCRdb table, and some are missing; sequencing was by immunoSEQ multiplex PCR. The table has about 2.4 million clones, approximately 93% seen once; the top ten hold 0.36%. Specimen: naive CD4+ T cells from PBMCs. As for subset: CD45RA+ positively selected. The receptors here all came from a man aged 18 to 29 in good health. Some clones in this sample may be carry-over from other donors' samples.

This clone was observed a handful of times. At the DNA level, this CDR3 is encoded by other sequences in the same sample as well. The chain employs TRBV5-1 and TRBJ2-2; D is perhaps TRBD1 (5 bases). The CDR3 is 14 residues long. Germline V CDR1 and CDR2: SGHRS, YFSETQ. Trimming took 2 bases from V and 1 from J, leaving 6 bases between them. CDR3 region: CASSFQGNTGELFF. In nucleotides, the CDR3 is TGCGCCAGCAGCTTCCAGGGGAACACCGGGGAGCTGTTTTTT.

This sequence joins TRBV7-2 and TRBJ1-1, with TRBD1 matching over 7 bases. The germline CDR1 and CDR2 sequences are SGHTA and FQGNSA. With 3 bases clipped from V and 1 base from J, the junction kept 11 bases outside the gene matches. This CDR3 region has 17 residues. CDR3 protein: CASSLLGGGGTNTEAFF. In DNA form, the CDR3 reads TGTGCCAGCAGCTTGCTTGGAGGGGGCGGGACGAACACTGAAGCTTTCTTT.

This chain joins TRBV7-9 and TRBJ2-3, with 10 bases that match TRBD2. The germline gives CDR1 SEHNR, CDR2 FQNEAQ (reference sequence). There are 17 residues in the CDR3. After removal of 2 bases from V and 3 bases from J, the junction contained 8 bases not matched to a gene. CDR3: CASSLLAGEEGTDTQYF. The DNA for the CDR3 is TGTGCCAGCAGCTTACTAGCGGGAGAGGAGGGGACAGATACGCAGTATTTT. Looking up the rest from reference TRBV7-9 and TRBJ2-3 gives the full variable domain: DTGVSQNPRHKITKRGQNVTFRCDPISEHNRLYWYRQTLGQGPEFLTYFQNEAQLEKSRLLSDRFSAERPKGSFSTLEIQRTEQGDSAMYLCASSLLAGEEGTDTQYFGPGTRLTVL.

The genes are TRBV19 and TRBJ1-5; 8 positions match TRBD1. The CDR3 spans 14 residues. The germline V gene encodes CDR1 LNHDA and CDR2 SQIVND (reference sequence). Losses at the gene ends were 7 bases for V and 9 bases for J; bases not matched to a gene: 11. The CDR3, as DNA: TGTGCCAGTACCCTCCTCAGGGGGCGGATGCCCCAGCATTTT. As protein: CASTLLRGRMPQHF. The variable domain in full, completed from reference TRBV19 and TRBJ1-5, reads DGGITQSPKYLFRKEGQNVTLSCEQNLNHDAMYWYRQDPGQGLRLIYYSQIVNDFQKGDIAEGYSVSREKKESFPLTVTSAQKNPTAFYLCASTLLRGRMPQHFGDGTRLSIL.

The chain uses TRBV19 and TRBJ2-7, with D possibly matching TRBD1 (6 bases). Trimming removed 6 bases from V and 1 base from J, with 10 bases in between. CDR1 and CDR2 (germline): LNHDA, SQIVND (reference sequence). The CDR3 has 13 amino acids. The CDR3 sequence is CASSSTGSYEQYF. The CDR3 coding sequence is TGTGCCAGTAGCTCAACAGGGTCCTACGAGCAGTACTTC.

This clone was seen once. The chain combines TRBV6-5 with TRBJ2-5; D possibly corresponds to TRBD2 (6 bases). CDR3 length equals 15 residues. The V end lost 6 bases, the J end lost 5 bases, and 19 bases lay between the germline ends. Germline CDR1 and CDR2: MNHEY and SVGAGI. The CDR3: CASSPTYASAETQYF. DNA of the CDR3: TGTGCCAGCAGCCCCACGTATGCTAGCGCGGAGACCCAGTACTTC.

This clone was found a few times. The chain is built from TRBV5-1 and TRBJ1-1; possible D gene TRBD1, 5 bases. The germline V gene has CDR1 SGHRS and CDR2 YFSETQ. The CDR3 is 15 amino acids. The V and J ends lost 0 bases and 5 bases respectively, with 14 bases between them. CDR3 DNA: TGCGCCAGCAGCTTGGTGGGGGAAAGGAATACTGAAGCTTTCTTT. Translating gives CASSLVGERNTEAFF.

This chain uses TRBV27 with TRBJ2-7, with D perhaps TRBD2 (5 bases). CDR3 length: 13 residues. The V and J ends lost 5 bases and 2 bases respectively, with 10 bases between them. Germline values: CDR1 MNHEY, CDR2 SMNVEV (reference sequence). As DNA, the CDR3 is TGTGCCAGCAGTCAGCAGGAGGCCTACGAGCAGTACTTC. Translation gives CASSQQEAYEQYF.

The CDR3 coding sequence is TGCGCCAGCAGCTCCGGGGGACAGGGGAAGAATGAGCAGTTCTTC. It yields the protein CASSSGGQGKNEQFF. The chain is built from TRBV5-1 and TRBJ2-1, with 10 bases identical to TRBD1. Looked up from germline, CDR1 is SGHRS and CDR2 is YFSETQ. The CDR3 loop spans 15 amino acids. J gave up 7 bases and V 3 bases, and 7 bases lay outside the gene matches.

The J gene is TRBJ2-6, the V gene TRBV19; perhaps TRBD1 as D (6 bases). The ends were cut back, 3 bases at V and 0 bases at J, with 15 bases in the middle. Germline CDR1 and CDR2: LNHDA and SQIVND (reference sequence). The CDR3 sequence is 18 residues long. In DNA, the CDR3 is TGTGCCAGTAGTATCGATGGACAGACAAGCTCTGGGGCCAACGTCCTGACTTTC. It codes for CASSIDGQTSSGANVLTF.

The DNA of the CDR3 is TGTGCCAGCAGTTACGTGAACTATGGCTACACCTTC. Translating gives CASSYVNYGYTF. V gene TRBV28 combines with J gene TRBJ1-2; no definite D call. The CDR3 has 12 residues. The V end lost 4 bases, the J end lost 2 bases, and 5 bases lay between the germline ends. The germline V gene encodes CDR1 MDHEN and CDR2 SYDVKM.

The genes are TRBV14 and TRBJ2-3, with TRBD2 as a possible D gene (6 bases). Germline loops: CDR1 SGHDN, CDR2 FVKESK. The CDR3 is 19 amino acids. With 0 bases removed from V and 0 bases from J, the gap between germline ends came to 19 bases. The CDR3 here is CASSQDRGSGSPSTDTQYF. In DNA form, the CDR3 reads TGTGCCAGCAGCCAAGACCGTGGTAGCGGTAGCCCTAGCACAGATACGCAGTATTTT.

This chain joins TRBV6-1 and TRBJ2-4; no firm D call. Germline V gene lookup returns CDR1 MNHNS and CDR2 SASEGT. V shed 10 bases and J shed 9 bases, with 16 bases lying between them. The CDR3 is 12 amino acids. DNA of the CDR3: TGTGCCACCATAGCCTTGGTTGGCATTCAGTACTTC. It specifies CATIALVGIQYF.

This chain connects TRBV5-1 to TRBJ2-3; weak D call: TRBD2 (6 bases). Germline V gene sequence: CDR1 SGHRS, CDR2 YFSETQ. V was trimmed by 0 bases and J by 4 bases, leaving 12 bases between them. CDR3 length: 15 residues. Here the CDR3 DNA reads TGCGCCAGCAGCTTGGGTCTTAGCGGATCAGATACGCAGTATTTT. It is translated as CASSLGLSGSDTQYF.

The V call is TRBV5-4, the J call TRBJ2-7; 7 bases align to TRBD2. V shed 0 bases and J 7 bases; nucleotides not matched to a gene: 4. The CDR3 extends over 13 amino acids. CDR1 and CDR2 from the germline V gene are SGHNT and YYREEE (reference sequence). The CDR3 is CASSLEGRGEQYF. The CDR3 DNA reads TGTGCCAGCAGCTTGGAGGGGAGGGGAGAGCAGTACTTC.

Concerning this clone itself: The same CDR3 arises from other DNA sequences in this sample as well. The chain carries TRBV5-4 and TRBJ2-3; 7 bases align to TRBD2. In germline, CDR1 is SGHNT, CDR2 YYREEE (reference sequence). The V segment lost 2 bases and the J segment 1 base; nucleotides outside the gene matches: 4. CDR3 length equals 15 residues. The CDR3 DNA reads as TGTGCCAGCAGCTTAGGAGGGAGGGGCACAGATACGCAGTATTTT. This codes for CASSLGGRGTDTQYF.

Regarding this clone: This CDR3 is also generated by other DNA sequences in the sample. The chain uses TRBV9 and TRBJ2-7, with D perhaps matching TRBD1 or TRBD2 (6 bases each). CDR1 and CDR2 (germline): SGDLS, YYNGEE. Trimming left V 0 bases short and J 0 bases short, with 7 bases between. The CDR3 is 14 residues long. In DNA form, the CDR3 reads TGTGCCAGCAGCGTAGAGGGGGGCTCCTACGAGCAGTACTTC. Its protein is CASSVEGGSYEQYF. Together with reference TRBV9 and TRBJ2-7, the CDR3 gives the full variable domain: DSGVTQTPKHLITATGQRVTLRCSPRSGDLSVYWYQQSLDQGLQFLIQYYNGEERAKGNILERFSAQQFPDLHSELNLSSLELGDSALYFCASSVEGGSYEQYFGPGTRLTVT.

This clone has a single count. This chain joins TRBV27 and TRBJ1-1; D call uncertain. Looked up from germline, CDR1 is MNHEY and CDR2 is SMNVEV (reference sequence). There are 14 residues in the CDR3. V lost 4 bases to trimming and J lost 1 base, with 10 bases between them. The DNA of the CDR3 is TGTGCCAGCAGTTCAAGCAGAGCGAACACTGAAGCTTTCTTT. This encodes CASSSSRANTEAFF.

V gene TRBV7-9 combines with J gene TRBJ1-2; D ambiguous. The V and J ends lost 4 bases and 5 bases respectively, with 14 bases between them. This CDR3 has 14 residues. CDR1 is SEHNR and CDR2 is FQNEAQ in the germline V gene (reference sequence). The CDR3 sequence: CASSSSPGGYGYTF. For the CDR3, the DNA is TGTGCCAGCAGCTCCTCCCCCGGAGGGTATGGCTACACCTTC.

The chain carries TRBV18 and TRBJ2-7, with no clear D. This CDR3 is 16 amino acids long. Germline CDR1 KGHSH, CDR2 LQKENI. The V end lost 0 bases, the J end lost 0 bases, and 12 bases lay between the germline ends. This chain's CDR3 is CASSPPAGLPSYEQYF. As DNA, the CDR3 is TGTGCCAGCTCACCACCGGCTGGGCTGCCCTCCTACGAGCAGTACTTC. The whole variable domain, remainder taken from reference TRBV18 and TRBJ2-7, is NAGVMQNPRHLVRRRGQEARLRCSPMKGHSHVYWYRQLPEEGLKFMVYLQKENIIDESGMPKERFSAEFPKEGPSILRIQQVVRGDSAAYFCASSPPAGLPSYEQYFGPGTRLTVT.

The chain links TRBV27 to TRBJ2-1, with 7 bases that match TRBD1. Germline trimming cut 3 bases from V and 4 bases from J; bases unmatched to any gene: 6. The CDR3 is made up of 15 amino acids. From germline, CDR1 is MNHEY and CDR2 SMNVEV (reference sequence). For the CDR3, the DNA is TGTGCCAGCAGTTTCGGGACAGAACTTTACAATGAGCAGTTCTTC. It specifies CASSFGTELYNEQFF.